This TCR beta chain was sequenced during a study of regulatory T cells in long-lasting Graves disease. Time point indicated: newly diagnosed GD, antithyroid drugs for less than 3 months. Generation of the TCR library employed RNA extracted from PBMCs. Building of the TCR beta libraries involved iRepertoire HTBI primers and Arm-PCR of CDR3 regions. One entry per CDR3 protein results from TCRdb running MiXCR on the multiplex PCR reads. The sample shows roughly 500,000 distinct CDR3 sequences, approximately 13% of them seen only once. CDR1 and CDR2 (germline): MNHEY, SMNVEV (reference sequence). V was shortened by 3 bases and J by 1 base, with 6 bases between the two germline ends. This CDR3 is built from 13 residues. These sequences were also reported in another study, on T cells in Graves' hyperthyroidism and ophthalmopathy. As reported in that work: The study based diagnoses on clinical symptoms, serum thyroxine and TRAb, thyroid ultrasound and orbital computed tomography.

The source is a man aged 25 to 40 with Graves disease. The sample in question was peripheral blood mononuclear cells (PBMCs), obtained at new diagnosis, from a patient treated with antithyroid drugs. The rearrangement joins TRBV27 to TRBJ1-2, with D unclear. The CDR3 bases are TGTGCCAGCAGTTTTGGGGTTAACTATGGCTACACCTTC. It codes for CASSFGVNYGYTF.